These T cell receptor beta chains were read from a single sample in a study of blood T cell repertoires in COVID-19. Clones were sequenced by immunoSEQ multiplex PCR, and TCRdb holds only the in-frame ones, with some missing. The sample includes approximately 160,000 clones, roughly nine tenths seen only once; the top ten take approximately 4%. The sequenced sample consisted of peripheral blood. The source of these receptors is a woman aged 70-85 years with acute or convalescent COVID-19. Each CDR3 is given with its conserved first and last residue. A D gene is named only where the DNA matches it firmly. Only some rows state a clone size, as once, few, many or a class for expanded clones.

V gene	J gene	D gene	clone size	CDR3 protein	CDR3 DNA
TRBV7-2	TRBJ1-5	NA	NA	CASSSHAAPQHF	TGTGCCAGCAGCTCCCACGCGGCGCCCCAGCATTTT
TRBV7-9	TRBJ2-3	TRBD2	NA	CASCSSGLTDTQYF	TGTGCCAGCTGCTCTAGCGGGCTCACAGATACGCAGTATTTT
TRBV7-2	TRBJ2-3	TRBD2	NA	CASSPPGLAGGTDTQYF	TGTGCCAGCAGCCCCCCCGGACTAGCGGGGGGCACAGATACGCAGTATTTT
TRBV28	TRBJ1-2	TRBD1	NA	CASSLTGGYGYTF	TGTGCCAGCAGTTTGACAGGGGGTTATGGCTACACCTTC
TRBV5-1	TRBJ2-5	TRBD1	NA	CASSHPGQLRGVQETQYF	TGCGCCAGCAGCCACCCGGGACAGTTGAGAGGGGTCCAAGAGACCCAGTACTTC
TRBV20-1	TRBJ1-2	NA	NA	CSASTANYGYTF	TGCAGTGCTAGTACAGCTAACTATGGCTACACCTTC
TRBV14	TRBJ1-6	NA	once	CASSPETSNSPLHF	TGTGCCAGCAGCCCAGAGACATCTAATTCACCCCTCCACTTT
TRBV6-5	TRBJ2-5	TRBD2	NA	CASSASGRLETQYF	TGTGCCAGCAGCGCTAGCGGGAGGCTGGAGACCCAGTACTTC
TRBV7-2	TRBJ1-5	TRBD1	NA	CASSSDRAVGQPQHF	TGTGCCAGCAGCTCGGACAGGGCGGTAGGTCAGCCCCAGCATTTT
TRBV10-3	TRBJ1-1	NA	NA	CAISGAGPNTEAFF	TGTGCCATCAGTGGGGCAGGGCCGAACACTGAAGCTTTCTTT
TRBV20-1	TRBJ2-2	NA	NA	CSALLGRELFF	TGCAGTGCTCTTCTGGGGCGGGAGCTGTTTTTT
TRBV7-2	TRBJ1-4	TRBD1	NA	CASSAGQGSEKLFF	TGTGCCAGCAGCGCCGGACAGGGAAGTGAAAAACTGTTTTTT
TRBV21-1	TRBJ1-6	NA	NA	CASSAPSLRSYNSPLHF	TGTGCCAGCAGCGCCCCGAGCCTTCGCTCCTATAATTCACCCCTCCACTTT
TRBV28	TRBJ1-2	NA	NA	CASRIELGLAVGYTF	TGTGCCAGCAGGATAGAACTAGGACTCGCCGTTGGCTACACCTTC
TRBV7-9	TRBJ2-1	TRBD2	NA	CASSLAGGRDEQFF	TGTGCCAGCAGCCTAGCGGGGGGAAGGGATGAGCAGTTCTTC
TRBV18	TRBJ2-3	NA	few	CASSPTGADTQYF	TGTGCCAGCTCACCAACTGGTGCAGATACGCAGTATTTT